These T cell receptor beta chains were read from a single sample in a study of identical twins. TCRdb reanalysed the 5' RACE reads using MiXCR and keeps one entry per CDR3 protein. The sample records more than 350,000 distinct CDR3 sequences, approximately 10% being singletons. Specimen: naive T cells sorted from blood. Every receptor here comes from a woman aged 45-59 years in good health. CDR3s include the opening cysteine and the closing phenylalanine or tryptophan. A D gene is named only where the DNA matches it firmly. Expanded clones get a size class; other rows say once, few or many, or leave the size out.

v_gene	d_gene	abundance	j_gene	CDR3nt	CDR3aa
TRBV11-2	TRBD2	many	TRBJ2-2	TGTGCCAGCAGCTTTTCACTAGCGTACGGGGAGCTGTTTTTT	CASSFSLAYGELFF
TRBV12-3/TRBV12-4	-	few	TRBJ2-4	TGTGCCAGCAGTTTAGAGGGGTACATTCAGTACTTC	CASSLEGYIQYF
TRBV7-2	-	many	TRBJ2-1	TGTGCCAGCACCCGAAGGGGAAAACGTGAGCAGTTCTTC	CASTRRGKREQFF
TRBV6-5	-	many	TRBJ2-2	TGTGCCAGCAGTTACACCAACGGAGCCACCGGGGAGCTGTTTTTT	CASSYTNGATGELFF
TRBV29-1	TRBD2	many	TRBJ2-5	TGCAGCGTTGCTGGGGCGGGAGGTCTCCAAGAGACCCAGTACTTC	CSVAGAGGLQETQYF
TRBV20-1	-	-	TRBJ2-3	TGCAGTGCTCCCCGGGACGAATCAACCACAGATACGCAGTATTTT	CSAPRDESTTDTQYF
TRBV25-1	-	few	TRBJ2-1	TGTGCCAGCAGCGACCTGGTGAATGAGCAGTTCTTC	CASSDLVNEQFF
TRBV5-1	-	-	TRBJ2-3	TGCGCCAGCAGCTTCCGTGGTTCGGGGGCTAGCACAGATACGCAGTATTTT	CASSFRGSGASTDTQYF
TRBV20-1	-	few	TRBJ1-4	TGCAGTGCTAGAAAAGAAAAACTGTTTTTT	CSARKEKLFF
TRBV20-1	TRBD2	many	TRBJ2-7	TGCAGTGCTAGGTGGACCGGGACTAGCGTCGAGCAGTACTTC	CSARWTGTSVEQYF
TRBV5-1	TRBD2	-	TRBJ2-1	TGCGCCAGCAGCGAGCAAGCGGGGGCCTCCTACAATGAGCAGTTCTTC	CASSEQAGASYNEQFF
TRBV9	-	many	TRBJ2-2	TGTGCCAGCAGCGTAGAGGGGCTAGCAAACGGGGAGCTGTTTTTT	CASSVEGLANGELFF
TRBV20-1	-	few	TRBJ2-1	TGCAGTCCCTGGGCCCCACTTTACAATGAGCAGTTCTTC	CSPWAPLYNEQFF
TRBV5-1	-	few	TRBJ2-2	TGCGCCAGCAGCTTGGCCGTGACAAAAGCGAACACCGGGGAGCTGTTTTTT	CASSLAVTKANTGELFF
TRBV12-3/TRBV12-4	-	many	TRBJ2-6	TGTGCCAGCACCTCGAGTAATTCTGGGGCCAACGTCCTGACTTTC	CASTSSNSGANVLTF
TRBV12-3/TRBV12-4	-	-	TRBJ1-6	TGTGCCAGCAGTTTAATTGGGGAATCCCTCCACTTT	CASSLIGESLHF
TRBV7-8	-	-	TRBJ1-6	TGTGCCAGCAGCTTAGTGGGGGGCACAGGGTCACCCCTCCACTTT	CASSLVGGTGSPLHF
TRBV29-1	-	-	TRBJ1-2	TGCAGCGACATCAGTTTCTATGGCTACACCTTC	CSDISFYGYTF
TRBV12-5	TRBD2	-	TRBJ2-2	TGTGCTAGTTGCTATGCTAGCGGGGCGAACACCGGGGAGCTGTTTTTT	CASCYASGANTGELFF
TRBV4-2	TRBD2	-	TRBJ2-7	TGTGCCAGCAGCCAAAGCCGGCTAGCGGTCTACGAGCAGTACTTC	CASSQSRLAVYEQYF
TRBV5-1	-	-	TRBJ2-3	TGCGCCAGCAGCCTCACCCTACCGGGACGTGGCACAGATACGCAGTATTTT	CASSLTLPGRGTDTQYF
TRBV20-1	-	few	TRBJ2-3	TGCAGTGCTGAGGGAGTAGGAGATACGCAGTATTTT	CSAEGVGDTQYF
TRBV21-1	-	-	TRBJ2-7	TGTGCCAGCAGCAAAGCTGACAGGGGATACGAGCAGTACTTC	CASSKADRGYEQYF
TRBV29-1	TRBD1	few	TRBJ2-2	TGCAGCGCCCTCCGGGGACAGGGTCCCACCGGGGAGCTGTTTTTT	CSALRGQGPTGELFF
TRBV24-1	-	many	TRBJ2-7	TGTGCCACCAGCGGGACCCCTCCCTCCTACGAGCAGTACTTC	CATSGTPPSYEQYF
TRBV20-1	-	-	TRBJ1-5	TGCAGTGCTCTCGGGACTGATAGCAATCAGCCCCAGCATTTT	CSALGTDSNQPQHF
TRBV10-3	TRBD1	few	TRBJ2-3	TGTGCCATCAGTGGGGACAGGGGGACAGATACGCAGTATTTT	CAISGDRGTDTQYF
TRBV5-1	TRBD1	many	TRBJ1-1	TGCGCCAGCAGACCAGGACAGGGTGAAGCTGAAGCTTTCTTT	CASRPGQGEAEAFF
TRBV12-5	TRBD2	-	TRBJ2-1	TGTGCTAGTGGTTTGGAGGCGGGAGGGCCGGGGAATGAGCAGTTCTTC	CASGLEAGGPGNEQFF
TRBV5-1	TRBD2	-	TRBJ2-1	TGCGCCAGCAGCTTGGATAGCGCGCTAGCGGGCTGGCCCCACAATGAGCAGTTCTTC	CASSLDSALAGWPHNEQFF
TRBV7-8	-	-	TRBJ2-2	TGTGCCAGCAGCCCAGACGGGGAGCTGTTTTTT	CASSPDGELFF
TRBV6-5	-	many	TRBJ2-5	TGTGCCAGCAGTTACTCTGGGACGGCCCAAGAGACCCAGTACTTC	CASSYSGTAQETQYF
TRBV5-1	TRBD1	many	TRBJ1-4	TGCGCCAGCAGCTTGGCCAAGACAGGGGGAAATGAAAAACTGTTTTTT	CASSLAKTGGNEKLFF
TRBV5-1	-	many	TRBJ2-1	TGCGCCAGCAGCTTGATGTCCGGAGCTGAGCAGTTCTTC	CASSLMSGAEQFF
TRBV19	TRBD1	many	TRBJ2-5	TGTGCCAGTAGTGAAGGGACAGGGAGGGAGACCCAGTACTTC	CASSEGTGRETQYF
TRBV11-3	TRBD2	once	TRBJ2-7	TGTGCCAGCAGACCGCAGCGGGAGGGCGACGAGCAGTACTTC	CASRPQREGDEQYF
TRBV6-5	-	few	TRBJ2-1	TGTGCCAGCAGTTACGAGTCGGGCACCTACAATGAGCAGTTCTTC	CASSYESGTYNEQFF
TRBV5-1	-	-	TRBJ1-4	TGCGCCAGCAGCTTGGAGGGAGGAGGGGAAAAACTGTTTTTT	CASSLEGGGEKLFF
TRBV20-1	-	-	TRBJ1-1	TGCAGTGCTAGGATGGACGGTTTGAACACTGAAGATTTCTTT	CSARMDGLNTEDFF
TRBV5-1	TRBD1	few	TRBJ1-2	TGCGCCAGCAGCTTGTTGGACAGGTCGGCTGGTGGCTACACCTTC	CASSLLDRSAGGYTF
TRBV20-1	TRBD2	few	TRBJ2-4	TGCAGTGCTAGAGAGGACCCTCGCGGGAGTGGGTACATTCAGTACTTC	CSAREDPRGSGYIQYF
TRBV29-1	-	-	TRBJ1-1	TGCAGCGTTGAGGGACTGAAGGACACTGAAGCTTTCTTT	CSVEGLKDTEAFF
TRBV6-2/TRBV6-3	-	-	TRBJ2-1	TGTGCCAGCACTTCCCCGAGGGTAGCCGGGTTCGAGCAGTTCTTC	CASTSPRVAGFEQFF
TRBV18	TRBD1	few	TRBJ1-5	TGTGCCAGCTCACGTCCAGGGGGCGAGCCCCAGCATTTT	CASSRPGGEPQHF
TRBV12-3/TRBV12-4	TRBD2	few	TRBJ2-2	TGTGCCAGCAGTTCCCGACTAGCGGGAGGGCCCGGGGAGCTGTTTTTT	CASSSRLAGGPGELFF
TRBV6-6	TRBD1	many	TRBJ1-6	TGTGCCAGCAGTGGGCCCGAATCCGGGACAGCTAGAGATAATTCACCCCTCCACTTT	CASSGPESGTARDNSPLHF
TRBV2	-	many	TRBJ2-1	TGTGCCAGCACCCTTGGGCGGTCCTCCTACAATGAGCAGTTCTTC	CASTLGRSSYNEQFF
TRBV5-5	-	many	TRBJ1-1	TGTGCCAGCAGCCCTATCTTGACGGGAGGTGAAGCTTTCTTT	CASSPILTGGEAFF
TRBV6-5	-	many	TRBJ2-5	TGTGCCAGCAGTGATCCCTTTAGCGGAGTGGGAGAGACCCAGTACTTC	CASSDPFSGVGETQYF
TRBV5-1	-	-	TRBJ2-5	TGCGCCAGCAGCTTGGAAGCTGTGTACCAAGAGACCCAGTACTTC	CASSLEAVYQETQYF
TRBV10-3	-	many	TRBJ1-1	TGTGCCATCACCGACAGCGAAGTGTCTCACGCTTTCTTT	CAITDSEVSHAFF
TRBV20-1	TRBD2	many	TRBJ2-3	TGCAGTGCTAGACCTCCTAGCGGACCTTCCACAGATACGCAGTATTTT	CSARPPSGPSTDTQYF
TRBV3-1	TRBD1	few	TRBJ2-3	TGTGCCAGCAGCCAACCCGGACAGGGTGGCACAGATACGCAGTATTTT	CASSQPGQGGTDTQYF
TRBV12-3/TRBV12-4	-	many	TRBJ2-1	TGTGCCAGCAGTCCCCGGGTAGGTCGTTGGAGCGGCAATGAGCAGTTCTTC	CASSPRVGRWSGNEQFF